This TCR beta chain was captured in a study of CD8+CD57+ T cells in acquired aplastic anemia. Study-wide background: Each DNA sample taken from sorted CD4+ and CD8+ cells came to around 3.4 ug on average.

The CDR3 runs 15 residues. Trimming left V 3 bases short and J 2 bases short, with 13 bases between. Germline CDR1 reads LNHNV; CDR2 reads YYDKDF (reference sequence). Genomic DNA templated the TCR beta VDJ and CDR3 profiling. TCRdb re-called the reads through MiXCR, storing one row per CDR3 protein. The table shows over 150,000 distinct CDR3 sequences, with just over 50% occurring only once. Patients picked for sequencing had shown CD8+CD57+ cell expansion detected by flow cytometry. Every patient presented with severe acquired aplastic anemia. Each patient gave a blood sample that was collected before any therapy had been received. This clonotype was seen ten or more times.

This sequence joins TRBV15 and TRBJ1-2, with D maybe TRBD1 (5 bases). This TCR came from a human donor with aplastic anemia. Sequenced material: sorted CD4+, CD8+, or CD8+CD57+ T cells (not recorded which) from PBMCs. CDR3 nucleotides: TGTGCCACCAGCAGGTCCCGGGACGGGAACTATGGCTACACCTTC. Amino acids: CATSRSRDGNYGYTF.